The 14 T cell receptor beta chains reported below all come from one sample, sequenced in a study of blood T cell repertoires in COVID-19. Using immunoSEQ multiplex PCR, the repertoire was profiled, and TCRdb retains in-frame clones only, with some absent. Of about 220,000 clones detected, roughly 88% appear once; the ten largest clones hold about 10%. The sequenced sample was peripheral blood. Source of these receptors: a man between 45 and 60 years old with active or convalescent COVID-19.

The chain employs TRBV7-9 and TRBJ2-3, with 7 bases matching TRBD1. V gave up 4 bases and J gave up 1 base; unmatched junction bases: 8. The CDR3 consists of 16 residues. The germline CDR1 and CDR2 sequences are SEHNR and FQNEAQ (reference sequence). The CDR3 loop reads CASSSADRAGTDTQYF. DNA of the CDR3: TGTGCCAGCAGCTCGGCTGACAGGGCGGGCACAGATACGCAGTATTTT.

J is TRBJ2-2 and V is TRBV19; tentatively, D is TRBD2 (6 bases). Looked up from germline, CDR1 is LNHDA and CDR2 is SQIVND (reference sequence). V lost 3 bases and J 4 bases, leaving 12 bases between the germline ends. This CDR3 is built from 15 residues. The CDR3 bases are TGTGCCAGTAGTATGGGGACTTTTGGCACCGGGGAGCTGTTTTTT. Residues: CASSMGTFGTGELFF.

CDR3 in DNA: TGTGCCAGCAGCGTAACACACGGGACTAGCGGGGGGGGAGGAGATACGCAGTATTTT. This codes for CASSVTHGTSGGGGDTQYF. The chain uses TRBV9 and TRBJ2-3, with TRBD2 matching over 16 bases. The germline CDR1 and CDR2 sequences are SGDLS and YYNGEE. J gave up 5 bases and V 1 base, and 10 bases lay outside the gene matches. This CDR3 contains 19 residues.

CDR3 DNA sequence: TGTGCCAGCAGCTTAGTAGTTAACTATGGCTACACCTTC. Protein product: CASSLVVNYGYTF. This chain joins TRBV7-8 and TRBJ1-2; D unresolved. CDR1 and CDR2 from the germline V gene are SGHVS and FQNEAQ. V was shortened by 1 base and J by 1 base, with 4 bases between the two germline ends. This CDR3 is 13 amino acids long.

This clone was picked up a small number of times. The chain is built from TRBV6-2 or TRBV6-3 and TRBJ2-3; possibly TRBD2 for D (5 bases). Per the germline V gene, CDR1 is MNHEY and CDR2 is SVGEGT. The CDR3 runs 16 residues. Trimming took 4 bases from V and 0 from J, leaving 14 bases between them. In nucleotides, the CDR3 is TGTGCCAGCAGTTCAGGACGGGAAACTAGCACAGATACGCAGTATTTT. Residues: CASSSGRETSTDTQYF.

The CDR3 spells CASSFYGASTDTQYF. The CDR3 nucleotides are TGCGCCAGCAGCTTTTACGGAGCTAGCACAGATACGCAGTATTTT. This sequence joins TRBV5-1 and TRBJ2-3, with no clear D. The germline V gene has CDR1 SGHRS and CDR2 YFSETQ. V was trimmed by 2 bases and J by 0 bases, leaving 10 bases between them. This CDR3 is 15 amino acids long.

The V call is TRBV6-5, the J call TRBJ2-5, with D maybe TRBD1 (5 bases). CDR1 is MNHEY, CDR2 SVGAGI, per germline. Trimming removed 6 bases at V and 5 bases at J, with 13 bases between. The CDR3 extends over 13 amino acids. The CDR3 DNA follows: TGTGCCAGCAGAAGGGGTTACAGTGAGACCCAGTACTTC. This translates into CASRRGYSETQYF.

This chain joins TRBV5-1 and TRBJ1-6, with 8 bases matching TRBD1. Germline CDR1 reads SGHRS; CDR2 reads YFSETQ. The CDR3 is 16 residues long. Unmatched junction bases numbered 14, after V lost 5 bases and J lost 10 bases. The CDR3 sequence is CASSWTTQGASSPLHF. The DNA for the CDR3 is TGCGCCAGCAGTTGGACCACGCAGGGGGCAAGCTCACCCCTCCACTTT. Looking up the rest from reference TRBV5-1 and TRBJ1-6 gives the full variable domain: KAGVTQTPRYLIKTRGQQVTLSCSPISGHRSVSWYQQTPGQGLQFLFEYFSETQRNKGNFPGRFSGRQFSNSRSEMNVSTLELGDSALYLCASSWTTQGASSPLHFGNGTRLTVT.

The J gene is TRBJ1-1, the V gene TRBV13; no clear D. The CDR3 contains 13 residues. CDR1 is PRHDT, CDR2 FYEKMQ, per germline (reference sequence). The V end lost 5 bases, the J end lost 1 base, and 8 bases lay between the germline ends. The CDR3 spells CASSRGPNTEAFF. For the CDR3, the DNA is TGTGCCAGCAGCCGAGGCCCGAACACTGAAGCTTTCTTT.

This clone was recorded once. The chain carries TRBV12-3 or TRBV12-4 and TRBJ2-3, with no clear D. The CDR3 is 13 amino acids. V shed 2 bases and J shed 2 bases, with 5 bases lying between them. DNA for the CDR3: TGTGCCAGCAGTTTAACTGTCACAGATACGCAGTATTTT. Translation gives CASSLTVTDTQYF.

This chain connects TRBV15 to TRBJ1-6, with a tentative D call TRBD1 (6 bases). CDR1 is LNHNV and CDR2 is YYDKDF in the germline V gene (reference sequence). The V end lost 5 bases, the J end lost 9 bases, and 17 bases lay between the germline ends. The CDR3 totals 15 residues. The CDR3 spells CATSRAGQGTSPLHF. The DNA of the CDR3 is TGTGCCACCAGCCGAGCTGGGCAGGGGACTTCACCCCTCCACTTT.

This clone has a single count. V and J are TRBV14 and TRBJ1-2, with 9 positions matching TRBD1. CDR3 length: 17 residues. Looked up from germline, CDR1 is SGHDN and CDR2 is FVKESK. V gave up 1 base and J gave up 0 bases; unmatched junction bases: 6. The CDR3 loop is CASSQGQGTGTNYGYTF. CDR3 in DNA: TGTGCCAGCAGCCAAGGGCAGGGGACAGGGACTAACTATGGCTACACCTTC.

The rearrangement links TRBV2 to TRBJ2-7; 10 nucleotides align to TRBD1. This CDR3 is 16 amino acids long. V was clipped by 4 bases and J by 4 bases; unmatched bases: 10. CDR1 is SNHLY and CDR2 is FYNNEI in the germline V gene. CDR3 in amino acids: CASSARTGGILYEQYF. CDR3 nucleotides: TGTGCCAGCAGTGCGCGGACAGGGGGGATTCTGTACGAGCAGTACTTC.

The chain carries TRBV30 and TRBJ2-1, with 8 bases matching TRBD2. The V segment lost 2 bases and the J segment 7 bases; nucleotides outside the gene matches: 10. The CDR3 is 15 amino acids. CDR1 is GTSNPN and CDR2 is SVGIG in the germline V gene (reference sequence). Here the CDR3 reads CAWSRPRREGNEQFF. CDR3 nucleotide sequence: TGTGCCTGGAGTAGGCCCCGCCGGGAGGGAAATGAGCAGTTCTTC.